A single sample gave rise to the 13 T cell receptor beta chains below, sequenced in a study of graft-versus-host responses after intestinal transplantation (dated by TCRdb to 2020 to 2022). For these receptors, no antigen is known. Library method: the immunoSEQ multiplex PCR assay. TCRdb's version of the immuneACCESS table is confined to in-frame rearrangements and falls short of the full clone set. An unresolved V gene accounts for under half of the shortfall where checked; the remainder is of unknown origin. The sample yields about 120,000 clones; around 96% were counted once. More than 2.5% of the sample rests with the top ten. Sample time point, as interpreted from the label and publication: cells obtained before transplantation from donor or recipient. This material consisted of unstimulated CD8+ T cells sorted from spleen or lymph node cells, taken before intestinal transplant. The source is a human donor who received an intestinal transplant.

This chain links TRBV7-8 with TRBJ1-5; D is unclear. Trimming cost V 2 bases and J 5 bases, with 13 bases left between them. The CDR3 totals 15 residues. CDR1 SGHVS and CDR2 FQNEAQ come from the germline V gene. The CDR3, as DNA: TGTGCCAGCAGCTTAATCCAGCCCCTTGATCAGCCCCAGCATTTT. Translating it yields CASSLIQPLDQPQHF.

This clone has just a few counts. The chain employs TRBV19 and TRBJ1-1; D may be TRBD1 (6 bases). The CDR3 runs 16 residues. The V gene's germline CDR1 is LNHDA and CDR2 SQIVND (reference sequence). V gave up 5 bases and J gave up 1 base, with 17 bases separating them. The CDR3 spells CASSSLIQGTNTEAFF. The CDR3 DNA reads as TGTGCCAGTAGTTCCTTAATACAGGGAACGAACACTGAAGCTTTCTTT.

This chain joins TRBV6-1 and TRBJ2-7; possible D gene TRBD1, 6 bases. Germline CDR1 reads MNHNS; CDR2 reads SASEGT. V was trimmed by 6 bases and J by 7 bases, leaving 13 bases between them. The CDR3 consists of 12 residues. CDR3 sequence reads: CASSPPGVEQYF. The CDR3 coding sequence is TGTGCCAGCAGCCCCCCAGGGGTTGAGCAGTACTTC.

The chain is built from TRBV9 and TRBJ1-4, with TRBD1 as a possible D gene (6 bases). V was cut by 3 bases and J by 6 bases, with 15 bases left in between. Germline lookup yields CDR1 SGDLS and CDR2 YYNGEE. The CDR3 has 15 residues. DNA for the CDR3: TGTGCCAGCAGCGCGCTACGGGAGGGGGATGAAAAACTGTTTTTT. Amino acids: CASSALREGDEKLFF. Based on the CDR3 plus reference TRBV9 and TRBJ1-4, the full variable domain is DSGVTQTPKHLITATGQRVTLRCSPRSGDLSVYWYQQSLDQGLQFLIQYYNGEERAKGNILERFSAQQFPDLHSELNLSSLELGDSALYFCASSALREGDEKLFFGSGTQLSVL.

This chain uses TRBV28 with TRBJ2-4; 9 bases match TRBD2. Germline assignment: CDR1 MDHEN and CDR2 SYDVKM. V gave up 3 bases and J gave up 1 base; unmatched junction bases: 13. There are 19 residues in the CDR3. This chain's CDR3 is CASSFFRGRAVGAKNIQYF. The CDR3 DNA is TGTGCCAGCAGTTTTTTTCGCGGGAGGGCCGTCGGGGCCAAAAACATTCAGTACTTC.

V gene TRBV7-9 combines with J gene TRBJ2-5; D gene unclear. The end of the DNA fits TRBJ2-7 better, so the J call may be wrong. Germline CDR1 SEHNR, CDR2 FQNEAQ (reference sequence). CDR3 length equals 14 residues. CDR3 in DNA: TGTGCCAGCAGCTTAGTCGGCAGAACCTACGAGCAGTACTTC. This sequence encodes CASSLVGRTYEQYF.

The chain combines TRBV6-5 with TRBJ2-5, with TRBD2 identical over 11 bases. CDR3 length: 16 amino acids. The trim removed 4 bases at V and 1 base at J, leaving 5 bases unmatched. In germline, CDR1 is MNHEY, CDR2 SVGAGI. This CDR3 is CASSSRTSGLQETQYF. The CDR3 nucleotides are TGTGCCAGCAGTTCCCGGACTAGCGGGCTCCAAGAGACCCAGTACTTC.

The sample holds one count of this clone. This sequence joins TRBV11-2 and TRBJ2-3; D tentatively reads TRBD1 or TRBD2 (5 bases each). The V end was cut by 2 bases, the J end by 2 bases, with 11 bases between. The CDR3 length is 15 residues. Per germline, CDR1 SGHAT and CDR2 FQNNGV. CDR3 coding DNA: TGTGCCAGCAGCTTATTGGGACGGTTCACAGATACGCAGTATTTT. Its translation is CASSLLGRFTDTQYF.

V is TRBV27 and J is TRBJ2-1, with 14 bases fitting TRBD2. Trimming took 5 bases from V and 0 from J; bases not matched to a gene: 9. From germline, CDR1 is MNHEY and CDR2 SMNVEV (reference sequence). The CDR3 loop spans 19 amino acids. This chain's CDR3 is CASSRPGLAGDGSYNEQFF. The CDR3 DNA reads TGTGCCAGCAGTCGACCGGGACTAGCGGGAGATGGCTCCTACAATGAGCAGTTCTTC.

The gene calls are TRBV5-6 and TRBJ1-2; 8 bases are shared with TRBD1. Germline-derived CDR1 and CDR2 are SGHDT and YYEEEE. V lost 3 bases and J lost 8; bases outside the gene matches: 9. The CDR3 contains 14 residues. CDR3 in amino acids: CASSSRTGPRGYTF. The CDR3 coding sequence is TGTGCCAGCAGCTCGCGGACAGGGCCGAGGGGCTACACCTTC. The full variable domain, rest sourced from reference TRBV5-6 and TRBJ1-2, is DAGVTQSPTHLIKTRGQQVTLRCSPKSGHDTVSWYQQALGQGPQFIFQYYEEEERQRGNFPDRFSGHQFPNYSSELNVNALLLGDSALYLCASSSRTGPRGYTFGSGTRLTVV.

This CDR3 is CASGLVPTGTSATDTQYF. CDR3 sequence (DNA): TGTGCTAGTGGTTTGGTTCCTACCGGGACTAGCGCCACAGATACGCAGTATTTT. The J gene is TRBJ2-3, the V gene TRBV12-5; 10 bases line up with TRBD2. The V and J ends lost 0 bases and 2 bases, in that order; junction bases with no gene match: 8. Looked up from germline, CDR1 is LGHNT and CDR2 is FRNRAP. The CDR3 extends over 18 amino acids.

This chain connects TRBV28 to TRBJ1-2; a possible D gene is TRBD1 (6 bases). The germline gives CDR1 MDHEN, CDR2 SYDVKM. The germline V and J ends were trimmed by 7 bases and 4 bases, with 13 bases remaining between them. The length of the CDR3 is 13 residues. Written as DNA, the CDR3 is TGTGCCAGCATCCCACAGGGAGCCTATGGCTACACCTTC. It codes for CASIPQGAYGYTF.

This clone was observed a single time. This chain joins TRBV6-5 and TRBJ2-1; no reliable D call. V lost 7 bases, J lost 5 bases, and 6 bases lay in between. CDR1 is MNHEY and CDR2 is SVGAGI in the germline V gene. This CDR3 has 11 amino acids. CDR3 nucleotide sequence: TGTGCCAGCAACCTCCACAATGAGCAGTTCTTC. It yields the protein CASNLHNEQFF.